Each of the 6 T cell receptor beta chains below was sequenced from the same sample in a study of naive and memory T cell subsets (dated by TCRdb to about 2017). Findings and caveats that apply to the study as a whole: Naive repertoires, especially CD8, contained a few larger clonotypes, possibly memory cells re-expressing CD45RA.

Library preparation employed UMI-ligation and nested PCR. The listed sequencing device is Illumina MiSeq. The beta constant-region primer was an equimolar mix of two oligonucleotides covering both TRBC1 and TRBC2. The ligated cDNA went through four rounds of PCR with nested alpha and beta constant-region primers together with the SP2 primer. TCRdb reworked the public reads: Q25 trimming with fastp, MiXCR clone assembly, productive beta chains retained. Entries are consolidated by CDR3 protein sequence, retaining the most common genes and DNA. This sample gives around 140,000 distinct CDR3 sequences in total; under 25% of them show up just once. 0.6% to 0.7% of the sample is held by the ten biggest clonotypes. The antigens these receptors bind are not known. The sequenced sample consisted of naive CD8+ T cells from blood. The sample's cell subset or site label, decoded: naive T cells, CD45RA high CD27+. All receptors derive from a human donor in good health.

This clonotype was counted only a few times. The chain is built from TRBV28 and TRBJ2-7; D is unresolved. CDR1 is MDHEN, CDR2 SYDVKM, per germline. CDR3 size: 13 residues. With 2 bases removed from V and 5 bases from J, the gap between germline ends came to 10 bases. DNA of the CDR3: TGTGCCAGCAGTTTAAATTACCCAGACGAGCAGTACTTC. Translated, it gives CASSLNYPDEQYF.

There are a few counts of this clonotype. The chain combines TRBV7-8 with TRBJ2-7; 11 bases match TRBD2. From germline, CDR1 is SGHVS and CDR2 FQNEAQ. This CDR3 comprises 13 residues. Losses at the gene ends were 2 bases for V and 9 bases for J; bases not matched to a gene: 3. DNA of the CDR3: TGTGCCAGCAGCTTAACTAGCGGGAGCTTGCAGTACTTC. Translated, it gives CASSLTSGSLQYF.

There are a few counts of this clonotype. The rearrangement joins TRBV7-8 to TRBJ2-1; D is uncertain. This CDR3 region has 12 residues. The germline V and J ends were trimmed by 1 base and 12 bases, with 10 bases remaining between them. The germline V gene encodes CDR1 SGHVS and CDR2 FQNEAQ. The DNA of the CDR3 is TGTGCCAGCAGCTTAGAGACAACATGGCAGTTCTTC. This gives the protein CASSLETTWQFF.

CDR3 sequence: CASSIGLAGYNEQFF. In DNA form, the CDR3 reads TGTGCCAGTAGTATAGGACTAGCGGGTTACAATGAGCAGTTCTTC. The chain joins TRBV19 to TRBJ2-1, with 10 bases aligning to TRBD2. The V and J ends lost 1 base and 4 bases, in that order; junction bases with no gene match: 1. Germline V gene lookup returns CDR1 LNHDA and CDR2 SQIVND (reference sequence). The CDR3 loop spans 15 amino acids.

This clonotype was picked up a small number of times. This sequence joins TRBV4-1 and TRBJ1-2; D is ambiguous. Germline lookup yields CDR1 MGHRA and CDR2 YSYEKL. This CDR3 is built from 14 residues. V lost 0 bases to trimming and J lost 4 bases, with 9 bases between them. CDR3 in DNA: TGCGCCAGCAGCCAAGATTCCGGGAGCTATGGCTACACCTTC. The encoded protein is CASSQDSGSYGYTF.

This clonotype was seen more than once but under ten times. This chain links TRBV6-1 with TRBJ2-1, with D perhaps matching TRBD1 (5 bases). This CDR3 has 15 residues. Trimming pared 7 bases from V and 1 base from J, leaving 14 bases between. The germline V gene encodes CDR1 MNHNS and CDR2 SASEGT. The CDR3 DNA is TGTGCCAGCATCCCAGGGATCATTTCCTACAATGAGCAGTTCTTC. This sequence encodes CASIPGIISYNEQFF.